These 12 T cell receptor beta chains came from one sample sequenced in a study of T-cell reconstitution after alpha-beta-depleted transplantation in children. Unique molecular identifiers were incorporated during preparation of the TCRbeta library. TCRdb called the PCR reads again in MiXCR, with one record for every CDR3 protein. The sample carries about 200,000 distinct CDR3 sequences, about 15% recorded once. This sample comprised PBMCs, mostly from graft donor cells, obtained 360 days after TCRalphabeta/CD19-depleted stem cell transplant. All receptors come from a male patient aged 2 to 9 who had a stem cell transplant for acute lymphoblastic leukemia, so the T cells may come from the graft donor.

This clonotype appeared a few times. The chain recombines TRBV3-1 with TRBJ2-2; D assignment may be TRBD1 or TRBD2 (5 bases each). The CDR3 consists of 15 residues. Per the germline V gene, CDR1 is LGHDT and CDR2 is YNNKEL (reference sequence). With 3 bases removed from V and 0 bases from J, the gap between germline ends came to 8 bases. The CDR3 DNA sequence: TGTGCCAGCAGCCAGGGACGGTCGAACACCGGGGAGCTGTTTTTT. Its protein product is CASSQGRSNTGELFF.

This clonotype has more than one count but fewer than ten. The rearrangement joins TRBV12-5 to TRBJ1-4; no firm D call. CDR1 LGHNT and CDR2 FRNRAP come from the germline V gene. The V end lost 7 bases, the J end lost 5 bases, and 11 bases lay between the germline ends. The CDR3 spans 13 residues. In DNA form, the CDR3 reads TGTGCTAGTGCCCCAGACGGGAATGAAAAACTGTTTTTT. Translated, it gives CASAPDGNEKLFF.

This clonotype was counted many times. The chain carries TRBV7-9 and TRBJ2-2; weak D call: TRBD2 (6 bases). The CDR3 is 16 amino acids. The V and J ends lost 6 bases and 1 base respectively, with 15 bases between them. Germline loops: CDR1 SEHNR, CDR2 FQNEAQ (reference sequence). The CDR3 reads CASRSKVGGNTGELFF. CDR3 in DNA: TGTGCCAGCAGATCCAAGGTGGGAGGGAACACCGGGGAGCTGTTTTTT.

In this sample, this clonotype turned up a few times. The chain is built from TRBV5-1 and TRBJ2-2; D gene ambiguous. Germline-derived CDR1 and CDR2 are SGHRS and YFSETQ. The CDR3 spans 15 residues. The V end lost 0 bases, the J end lost 6 bases, and 12 bases lay between the germline ends. CDR3 DNA sequence: TGCGCCAGCAGCTTGGTCCCCCTAGGCGCCGGGGAGCTGTTTTTT. Amino acid sequence: CASSLVPLGAGELFF.

The chain links TRBV13 to TRBJ2-1; D call uncertain. With 7 bases removed from V and 5 bases from J, the gap between germline ends came to 12 bases. CDR1 PRHDT and CDR2 FYEKMQ come from the germline V gene (reference sequence). The CDR3 totals 13 residues. CDR3 nucleotides: TGTGCCAGCACCTCACCTAGGGACAATGAGCAGTTCTTC. Translation gives CASTSPRDNEQFF.

In this sample, this clonotype turned up a few times. V and J are TRBV28 and TRBJ2-7; the match to TRBD1 covers 10 bases. Germline loops: CDR1 MDHEN, CDR2 SYDVKM. The CDR3 extends over 17 amino acids. Trimming took 6 bases from V and 3 from J; bases not matched to a gene: 14. CDR3 sequence (DNA): TGTGCCAGCAGCCTCCTGATGACAGGGGGCCTCAACTACGAGCAGTACTTC. Translating gives CASSLLMTGGLNYEQYF.

This clonotype was counted between two and nine times. The V gene is TRBV12-3 or TRBV12-4, the J gene TRBJ2-5; D not resolved. V lost 4 bases and J 0 bases, leaving 12 bases between the germline ends. This CDR3 has 15 amino acids. CDR3 in amino acids: CASSSTSPYQETQYF. The CDR3 region has the DNA TGTGCCAGCAGTTCGACCTCACCTTACCAAGAGACCCAGTACTTC.

In its sample, this clonotype was seen a few times. This rearrangement joins TRBV20-1 to TRBJ2-3; 7 bases line up with TRBD1. Germline V gene data show CDR1 as DFQATT and CDR2 as SNEGSKA (reference sequence). The CDR3 contains 17 residues. V trimming: 3 bases; J trimming: 1 base; junction bases outside the gene matches: 13. The CDR3 coding sequence is TGCAGTGCTAGGGGGTACACAGGGGCTAAGGGCACAGATACGCAGTATTTT. It encodes CSARGYTGAKGTDTQYF.

This clonotype was seen a handful of times. The chain carries TRBV10-3 and TRBJ2-7, with 7 bases that match TRBD2. CDR3 size: 18 residues. V lost 2 bases and J lost 4; bases outside the gene matches: 17. CDR1 is ENHRY and CDR2 is SYGVKD in the germline V gene. This chain's CDR3 is CAISERAGTTFFIYEQYF. The CDR3 DNA is TGTGCCATCAGTGAGAGAGCCGGGACTACTTTTTTTATTTACGAGCAGTACTTC.

This clonotype has more than one count but fewer than ten. The V call is TRBV28, the J call TRBJ2-3; 9 bases match TRBD2. This CDR3 spans 15 amino acids. Per the germline V gene, CDR1 is MDHEN and CDR2 is SYDVKM. V was clipped by 5 bases and J by 7 bases; unmatched bases: 10. The CDR3 sequence is CASSGLAGPGYTQYF. The CDR3 DNA is TGTGCCAGCAGTGGGCTAGCGGGACCGGGTTATACGCAGTATTTT.

This clonotype was recorded a few times. The rearrangement uses TRBV7-2 and TRBJ2-1; 7 bases align to TRBD1. Germline CDR1 and CDR2: SGHTA and FQGNSA. The CDR3 consists of 15 residues. With 2 bases clipped from V and 6 bases from J, the junction kept 7 bases outside the gene matches. The CDR3 is CASSLLGGRINEQFF. CDR3 DNA: TGTGCCAGCAGCTTATTAGGGGGCCGGATCAATGAGCAGTTCTTC.

V is TRBV12-3 or TRBV12-4 and J is TRBJ1-1; D is unclear. CDR3 length: 11 amino acids. V lost 9 bases and J 1 base, leaving 6 bases between the germline ends. As DNA, the CDR3 is TGTGCCAGTGAAAAGAACACTGAAGCTTTCTTT. Amino acid sequence: CASEKNTEAFF.